This TCR beta chain was captured in a study of cytomegalovirus exposure and HLA in healthy donors. The germline gives CDR1 SGHDN, CDR2 FVKESK. The germline V and J ends were trimmed by 4 bases and 1 base, with 10 bases remaining between them. This CDR3 is 14 amino acids long. Overall study results and limits: In a later analysis, HLA-associated beta chains showed higher expansion and lower generation probabilities than comparable chains. Donor immune exposure was known only as CMV serostatus.

The study ran its PCR with 60 Vbeta and 13 Jbeta primers. The data were produced by immunoSEQ multiplex PCR, yet TCRdb's version contains in-frame clones alone and is incomplete. The sample includes 120,000 to 150,000 clones, less than 85% of them seen just once. Donors had nominal health at sampling but likely had unrecorded immune exposures. Worth noting for this clone: The antigen is not known.

The chain is built from TRBV14 and TRBJ1-1; D may be TRBD1 (5 bases). The receptor was derived from a woman aged 45-60 years in good health and CMV-seropositive. The sample comprised PBMCs. This CDR3 is CASSPRVGNTEAFF. CDR3 sequence (DNA): TGTGCCAGCAGCCCCAGGGTAGGGAACACTGAAGCTTTCTTT. Full variable domain (remainder filled in from reference TRBV14 and TRBJ1-1): EAGVTQFPSHSVIEKGQTVTLRCDPISGHDNLYWYRRVMGKEIKFLLHFVKESKQDESGMPNNRFLAERTGGTYSTLKVQPAELEDSGVYFCASSPRVGNTEAFFGQGTRLTVV.